A selection of T cell receptor beta chains follows, all from one sample in a study of blood T cell repertoires in COVID-19. The method was immunoSEQ multiplex PCR; TCRdb's version includes in-frame clones alone and lacks a portion of them. Of about 220,000 clones in the sample, about 88% are singletons; the top ten hold 10%. Sequencing used peripheral blood. The receptors originated from a woman between 45 and 60 years old with COVID-19, enrolled during active disease. CDR3s include the opening cysteine and the closing phenylalanine or tryptophan. A D gene is named only where the DNA matches it firmly. A row's size may be missing; if present it is once, few, many or a size class.

V,size,D,J,DNA,CDR3
TRBV19,NA,NA,TRBJ2-1,TGTGCCAGTAGTATCGGGTTCGCCGGTGAGCAGTTCTTC,CASSIGFAGEQFF
TRBV19,NA,NA,TRBJ1-2,TGTGCCAGTAGTCCCCCGGGGGCGGGGGATGGCTACACCTTC,CASSPPGAGDGYTF
TRBV19,NA,NA,TRBJ1-4,TGTGCCAGTAGTATCTCCTCAGGGTACGAAAAACTGTTTTTT,CASSISSGYEKLFF
TRBV3-1/TRBV3-2,NA,TRBD2,TRBJ2-3,TGTGCCAGCAGCCAAGTCCCTAGCGGGGGGCCCGGAGATACGCAGTATTTT,CASSQVPSGGPGDTQYF
TRBV5-8,NA,TRBD1,TRBJ1-1,TGTGCCAGCAGCTACTCGCAGGGGGCTTGGACTGAAGCTTTCTTT,CASSYSQGAWTEAFF
TRBV21-1,few,NA,TRBJ1-2,TGTGCCAGCACCCCACGGAGTAACTATGGCTACACCTTC,CASTPRSNYGYTF
TRBV4-1,few,TRBD1,TRBJ2-2,TGCGCCAGCAGCCACGTCTCCGGGACAGGGCACACCGGGGAGCTGTTTTTT,CASSHVSGTGHTGELFF
TRBV6-5,NA,TRBD1,TRBJ2-5,TGTGCCAGCAGTCCGACAGGGGAGACCCAGTACTTC,CASSPTGETQYF
TRBV7-2,few,TRBD2,TRBJ2-2,TGTGCCAGCAGCTTAATGACTAGCAAGCCGGAGCTGTTTTTT,CASSLMTSKPELFF
TRBV10-3,NA,NA,TRBJ1-2,TGTGCCATCGCACCCGACAGGCAAACTAACTATGGCTACACCTTC,CAIAPDRQTNYGYTF
TRBV30,NA,TRBD1,TRBJ1-2,TGTGCCTGGATTGAGGGGGCGAGAGGCTACACCTTC,CAWIEGARGYTF
TRBV9,NA,TRBD2,TRBJ2-3,TGTGCCAGCAGCGTAATTAGCGCGGGCGGGAGTACGCAGTATTTT,CASSVISAGGSTQYF
TRBV7-3,NA,NA,TRBJ1-2,TGTGCCAGCAGCTTAAGCAGTAGCGGCTATGGCTACACCTTC,CASSLSSSGYGYTF
TRBV6-1,few,TRBD2,TRBJ2-3,TGTGCCAGCAGTGCTTTTAGCGGGGGGAGCACAGATACGCAGTATTTT,CASSAFSGGSTDTQYF
TRBV2,NA,NA,TRBJ1-1,TGTGCCAGCAGAGGGACATCGGGTACTGAAGCTTTCTTT,CASRGTSGTEAFF
TRBV11-2,NA,NA,TRBJ1-5,TGTGCCAGCAGCTTAGGACCGGGGTATAGCAATCAGCCCCAGCATTTT,CASSLGPGYSNQPQHF
TRBV5-4,NA,TRBD2,TRBJ2-1,TGTGCCAGCAGTTACCTAGCGGGGCGGGATGAGCAGTTCTTC,CASSYLAGRDEQFF
TRBV28,NA,TRBD1,TRBJ1-2,TGTGCCAGCGCTGGGACAGGAGACTATGGCTACACCTTC,CASAGTGDYGYTF
TRBV13,NA,TRBD2,TRBJ2-3,TGTGCCAGCAGCTTTTCGGGGGATAGCGGGACAGATACGCAGTATTTT,CASSFSGDSGTDTQYF
TRBV5-1,once,TRBD1,TRBJ2-2,TGCGCCAGCAGCCCCTGGACAGGGGAACTCACCGGGGAGCTGTTTTTT,CASSPWTGELTGELFF
TRBV2,once,TRBD1,TRBJ1-5,TGTGCCAGCAGTGACCCAGACAGGGCGGGGAAACAGCCCCAGCATTTT,CASSDPDRAGKQPQHF
TRBV2,NA,NA,TRBJ2-7,TGTGCCAGCAGCCACGGCCGGGACAACTACGAGCAGTACTTC,CASSHGRDNYEQYF
TRBV11-2,NA,TRBD1,TRBJ2-5,TGTGCCAGCAGCTTAACAGGACAGGGGTCGGAGACCCAGTACTTC,CASSLTGQGSETQYF
TRBV11-1,NA,TRBD1,TRBJ1-4,TGTGCCAGCAGCTTTGACAGGGGCAAGGAAAAACTGTTTTTT,CASSFDRGKEKLFF
TRBV18,NA,TRBD1,TRBJ1-6,TGTGCCAGCTCACCACGACAGGGTGGCGATAATTCACCCCTCCACTTT,CASSPRQGGDNSPLHF
TRBV28,NA,NA,TRBJ2-3,TGTGCCAGCAGTTCCAGGGGATCCTACACAGATACGCAGTATTTT,CASSSRGSYTDTQYF
TRBV6-5,NA,TRBD2,TRBJ2-7,TGTGCCAGCAGTTACTCGGCGGGGGGGCTCTACGAGCAGTACTTC,CASSYSAGGLYEQYF
TRBV2,NA,TRBD2,TRBJ2-2,TGTGCCAGCAGCCTAGGACTAGCGGGGGGGCGCGGTTTCACCGGGGAGCTGTTTTTT,CASSLGLAGGRGFTGELFF
TRBV11-2,NA,NA,TRBJ1-1,TGTGCCAGCAGCTTACGGGGGAACACTGAAGCTTTCTTT,CASSLRGNTEAFF
TRBV18,NA,TRBD1,TRBJ2-3,TGTGCCAGCTCGACGTTACCGGGACAGGCTTCCGATACGCAGTATTTT,CASSTLPGQASDTQYF
TRBV7-3,NA,TRBD2,TRBJ2-1,TGTGCCAGCAGCCAAGGGACTAGCGGGACCGAGCAGTTCTTC,CASSQGTSGTEQFF
TRBV19,NA,TRBD1,TRBJ1-4,TGTGCCAGTAGTATCACATGGGGACAGGGGGCGCGTAAACTGTTTTTT,CASSITWGQGARKLFF
TRBV5-6,once,NA,TRBJ1-1,TGTGCCAGCAGCGCCGACAGAAACACTGAAGCTTTCTTT,CASSADRNTEAFF
TRBV3-1/TRBV3-2,NA,NA,TRBJ2-3,TGTGCCAGCAGCCCTTGGGGGGGCCAGGAAGATACGCAGTATTTT,CASSPWGGQEDTQYF
TRBV9,NA,TRBD1,TRBJ2-1,TGTGCCAGCAGCGTAGGACAGGGGGCGCCCAATGAGCAGTTCTTC,CASSVGQGAPNEQFF
TRBV10-2,few,NA,TRBJ1-6,TGCGCCAGCAGTGATAGGAGGGGCTACAATTCACCCCTCCACTTT,CASSDRRGYNSPLHF